The T cell receptor beta chain described here comes from a study of blood T cell repertoires in COVID-19. Per the germline V gene, CDR1 is LGHNT and CDR2 is FRNRAP. The V end was cut by 0 bases, the J end by 10 bases, with 7 bases between. This CDR3 has 12 residues. The data were produced by immunoSEQ multiplex PCR, yet TCRdb's version contains in-frame clones alone and is incomplete. The sample consists of fewer than 80,000 clones, around 90% of them appearing once. The source is a human donor in a cohort sampled during active COVID-19. The chain recombines TRBV12-5 with TRBJ2-1, with a weak D call TRBD2 (6 bases). The specimen sequenced was peripheral blood. CDR3 DNA sequence: TGTGCTAGTGGTTTGGTCGGGGGAGAGCAGTTCTTC. It translates to CASGLVGGEQFF.